This T cell receptor beta chain was identified in a study of blood T cells in healthy people across ages. Each donor's blood draw was around 9.1 milliliters of peripheral blood. This CDR3 is built from 14 residues. CDR1 and CDR2 (germline): MNHEY, SVGEGT. Trimming cost V 6 bases and J 3 bases, with 13 bases left between them. A second PCR, run for roughly 7 to 11 cycles, used a sample-barcoded 5' primer plus a J-beta primer mix. One entry per CDR3 protein results from TCRdb running MiXCR on the 5' RACE reads. The sample carries approximately 810,000 distinct CDR3 sequences, under 30% recorded once. This clonotype was picked up many times.

Sequencing was done on a sample of blood. The J gene is TRBJ2-3, the V gene TRBV6-2 or TRBV6-3; D remains unclear. The clonotype was recovered from a woman aged 80 or older in good health. For the CDR3, the DNA is TGTGCCAGCAGCACCCAGACATGGACAGATACGCAGTATTTT. This codes for CASSTQTWTDTQYF.